A selection of T cell receptor beta chains follows, all from one sample in a study of blood T cell repertoires in COVID-19. Measured with immunoSEQ multiplex PCR; TCRdb has only the in-frame clones, and not every one. The repertoire holds about 50,000 clones, with more than 75% as singletons. The material sequenced was peripheral blood. The receptors derive from a woman aged 55 to 70 with acute or convalescent COVID-19. Each CDR3 is given with its conserved first and last residue. Each record gives: CDR3 DNA, CDR3 protein, clone size, J gene, D gene, V gene. A D gene is named only where the DNA matches it firmly. A clone size is listed for some rows: how often the clone was seen (once, few, many), or a class if it is expanded.

DNA: TGTGCCAGCAGAACTGCAGGGGGAAAAAACACCATATATTTT; CDR3: CASRTAGGKNTIYF; size: .; J: TRBJ1-3; D: TRBD1; V: TRBV7-9
DNA: TGTGCCACCTTGACAGGGGATCAGCCCCAGCATTTT; CDR3: CATLTGDQPQHF; size: .; J: TRBJ1-5; D: TRBD1; V: TRBV19
DNA: TGTGCCAGCAGCCCCGACAGACAGAACACTGAAGCTTTCTTT; CDR3: CASSPDRQNTEAFF; size: .; J: TRBJ1-1; D: .; V: TRBV7-9
DNA: TGTGCCAGCAGTAACAACCCGGAGTGGGGGGGCAGATACAATGAGCAGTTCTTC; CDR3: CASSNNPEWGGRYNEQFF; size: .; J: TRBJ2-1; D: .; V: TRBV2
DNA: TGTGCCAGCAGCTTGGTGGCGGGCAGCACAGATACGCAGTATTTT; CDR3: CASSLVAGSTDTQYF; size: .; J: TRBJ2-3; D: .; V: TRBV5-4
DNA: TGTGCCAGCAGTTACTCAGGGAGCCTGAACACTGAAGCTTTCTTT; CDR3: CASSYSGSLNTEAFF; size: .; J: TRBJ1-1; D: .; V: TRBV6-6
DNA: TGTGCCACCAGTCGAAGCGGAGGCTCCTACAATGAGCAGTTCTTC; CDR3: CATSRSGGSYNEQFF; size: .; J: TRBJ2-1; D: .; V: TRBV24-1
DNA: TGTGCCAGCAGCTTTAAAACGGGACACTGGTCGTCGGAAGCTTTCTTT; CDR3: CASSFKTGHWSSEAFF; size: .; J: TRBJ1-1; D: .; V: TRBV5-6
DNA: TGTGCCAGTAGAGAACAGGGATATAATTCACCCCTCCACTTT; CDR3: CASREQGYNSPLHF; size: .; J: TRBJ1-6; D: .; V: TRBV19
DNA: TGTGCCAGCAGCCAGGTCAGGGGTTTCGGCACTGAAGCTTTCTTT; CDR3: CASSQVRGFGTEAFF; size: .; J: TRBJ1-1; D: .; V: TRBV14
DNA: TGTGCCTGGAATCGGGGTACCCATGAGCAGTTCTTC; CDR3: CAWNRGTHEQFF; size: .; J: TRBJ2-1; D: .; V: TRBV30
DNA: TGTGCCAGCAGCTTAACACAGGGCAGGAACACCGGGGAGCTGTTTTTT; CDR3: CASSLTQGRNTGELFF; size: .; J: TRBJ2-2; D: .; V: TRBV7-3
DNA: TGTGCCAGCTTACTGACCCGGGACACCCTTAATGACTATGGCTACACCTTC; CDR3: CASLLTRDTLNDYGYTF; size: .; J: TRBJ1-2; D: .; V: TRBV25-1
DNA: TGCGCCAGCAGCTTAGGGACAGGCCTCTCTGGGGCCAACGTCCTGACTTTC; CDR3: CASSLGTGLSGANVLTF; size: .; J: TRBJ2-6; D: TRBD1; V: TRBV5-1
DNA: TGTGCCAGCAGCAAAGGTAATTGCGTACTCCAAAACATTCAGTACTTC; CDR3: CASSKGNCVLQNIQYF; size: .; J: TRBJ2-4; D: .; V: TRBV21-1
DNA: TGTGCCAGCAGTGACACAGGGTTATCCTACAATGAGCAGTTCTTC; CDR3: CASSDTGLSYNEQFF; size: .; J: TRBJ2-1; D: .; V: TRBV9
DNA: TGCGCCAGCAGCCAGGGGAATACGGCGGGCGCCTATGGAGAGACCCAGTACTTC; CDR3: CASSQGNTAGAYGETQYF; size: .; J: TRBJ2-5; D: .; V: TRBV4-1
DNA: TGCAGCGTTCGTAGCGGGAGCGCCACAGATACGCAGTATTTT; CDR3: CSVRSGSATDTQYF; size: .; J: TRBJ2-3; D: TRBD2; V: TRBV29-1
DNA: TGTGCCAGCAGCTTAGTCGTGGGCGGGAGTTTTTACAATGAGCAGTTCTTC; CDR3: CASSLVVGGSFYNEQFF; size: .; J: TRBJ2-1; D: TRBD2; V: TRBV7-8
DNA: TGTGCCAGCAGCCCGGGATCGCGGAGCAATCAGCCCCAGCATTTT; CDR3: CASSPGSRSNQPQHF; size: .; J: TRBJ1-5; D: .; V: TRBV7-9
DNA: TGTGCCAGCAGCCAAGTGGGGACAGGGGATGAAAAACTGTTTTTT; CDR3: CASSQVGTGDEKLFF; size: .; J: TRBJ1-4; D: TRBD1; V: TRBV4-2
DNA: TGTGCCAGCAGCTTAGTACAGGGTATAAACTACGAGCAGTACTTC; CDR3: CASSLVQGINYEQYF; size: .; J: TRBJ2-7; D: .; V: TRBV11-2
DNA: TGTGCCAGCAGCTCACCGGGACAGATAATGAACACTGAAGCTTTCTTT; CDR3: CASSSPGQIMNTEAFF; size: .; J: TRBJ1-1; D: TRBD1; V: TRBV5-4
DNA: TGTGCCAGCAGTGTTCTAGCGGGGGGGCACACTGAGCAGTTCTTC; CDR3: CASSVLAGGHTEQFF; size: .; J: TRBJ2-1; D: TRBD2; V: TRBV27
DNA: TGTGCCAGCAGCGTACTTGCCACGGGTGAAAAACTGTTTTTT; CDR3: CASSVLATGEKLFF; size: few; J: TRBJ1-4; D: .; V: TRBV9
DNA: TGTGCCAGCAGCCCGGGACTAGGCTCCTACAATGAGCAGTTCTTC; CDR3: CASSPGLGSYNEQFF; size: .; J: TRBJ2-1; D: TRBD2; V: TRBV7-7
DNA: TGCGCCAGCAGTGCGGGCAATCGTGAGGGAGGGGTGGAGAATGAGCAGTTCTTC; CDR3: CASSAGNREGGVENEQFF; size: .; J: TRBJ2-1; D: TRBD2; V: TRBV10-1
DNA: TGTGCCAGCAGCTTAGGGACAGGTTTTGGGACTGAAGCTTTCTTT; CDR3: CASSLGTGFGTEAFF; size: .; J: TRBJ1-1; D: TRBD1; V: TRBV7-2
DNA: TGTGCCTGGAGTCCCCGACAGGGCGTTCAGCCCCAGCATTTT; CDR3: CAWSPRQGVQPQHF; size: .; J: TRBJ1-5; D: TRBD1; V: TRBV30
DNA: TGTGCCAGCGCCATGGACAGGACTTACAATGAGCAGTTCTTC; CDR3: CASAMDRTYNEQFF; size: .; J: TRBJ2-1; D: TRBD1; V: TRBV7-3
DNA: TGTGCCAGCAGCTTGGGCCTGGCCTATGGCTACACCTTC; CDR3: CASSLGLAYGYTF; size: .; J: TRBJ1-2; D: .; V: TRBV5-8
DNA: TGTGCCAGCAAATACAGGGGTGTTGCCTACAATGAGCAGTTCTTC; CDR3: CASKYRGVAYNEQFF; size: .; J: TRBJ2-1; D: TRBD1; V: TRBV6-5
DNA: TGTGCCAGCAGCTTAGTCCAGGGACAGGGACCTCCCTCTGGAAACACCATATATTTT; CDR3: CASSLVQGQGPPSGNTIYF; size: once; J: TRBJ1-3; D: TRBD1; V: TRBV7-9
DNA: TGTGCCAGCAGCCAACTAGGAGGCGGGAGGGCCATCTTGAATGAGCAGTTCTTC; CDR3: CASSQLGGGRAILNEQFF; size: .; J: TRBJ2-1; D: TRBD2; V: TRBV7-9
DNA: TGTGCCAGCAGCCCCCGGACAGACCCATTCACCGGGGAGCTGTTTTTT; CDR3: CASSPRTDPFTGELFF; size: .; J: TRBJ2-2; D: .; V: TRBV7-9
DNA: TGTGCCTGGAATAGAGACAGGGGGCGTGGGCCACCCCTCCACTTT; CDR3: CAWNRDRGRGPPLHF; size: .; J: TRBJ1-6; D: TRBD1; V: TRBV30
DNA: TGTGCCAGCAGTTTACGTACAGGGCCAACTATCTATGGCTACACCTTC; CDR3: CASSLRTGPTIYGYTF; size: .; J: TRBJ1-2; D: .; V: TRBV28
DNA: TGTGCCAGCCGACGGGGGAGGACGGAATACGAGCAGTACTTC; CDR3: CASRRGRTEYEQYF; size: few; J: TRBJ2-7; D: .; V: TRBV7-9
DNA: TGTGCCAGCAGTTACGACGGGACAGGGTGGTATGGCTACACCTTC; CDR3: CASSYDGTGWYGYTF; size: .; J: TRBJ1-2; D: TRBD1; V: TRBV6-2/TRBV6-3
DNA: TGTGCCACCAGTGATCCCAAGGGGGGGGGTGAGACCCAGTACTTC; CDR3: CATSDPKGGGETQYF; size: once; J: TRBJ2-5; D: .; V: TRBV24-1